The source of this T cell receptor (beta chain) is a study of T cells after yellow fever vaccination. Whole-study findings and limits: Researchers report a weaker secondary response that nonetheless peaked faster, day 5 versus 15.

The CDR3 is made up of 14 amino acids. Germline trimming cut 5 bases from V and 6 bases from J; bases unmatched to any gene: 4. CDR1 and CDR2 (germline): SGHTA, FQGTGA. This clonotype has a count of ten or more. TCRdb analysed the 5' RACE reads with MiXCR anew, one entry per CDR3 protein. The sample lists 12,000 to 15,000 distinct CDR3 sequences; approximately 7% were seen once. The chain has TRBV7-3 and TRBJ2-1; 10 bases agree with TRBD1. The sequences come from PBMCs, either bulk or a sorted T-cell subset (CD4+, CD8+, memory, or dextramer-sorted; not recorded which), collected on the day of the yellow fever booster vaccination. This clonotype was sampled from a man aged 18 to 35 who received the YFV17D yellow fever vaccine. The CDR3: CASSLGQGGNEQFF. The CDR3 region has the DNA TGTGCCAGCAGCCTCGGACAGGGGGGCAATGAGCAGTTCTTC.